Described below is a single T cell receptor (beta chain) sequence and its context. Its matching antigen is unknown. The data stem from a study of shared clonotypes between healthy human individuals. A CD45RA+ naive subset and a CD45RA-negative memory subset were split from CD4+ cells. V was pared by 2 bases and J by 3 bases, with 10 bases of the junction left unmatched. The CDR3 runs to 16 residues. Germline assignment: CDR1 MDHEN and CDR2 SYDVKM. Assay: immunoSEQ multiplex PCR; the TCRdb copy retains only in-frame clones and omits some. The data contain approximately 620,000 clones, 97% of them singletons. Findings and limits, study-wide: Clonotypes shared by all four sorted-subset donors had higher generation probabilities than non-shared clonotypes. In the sorted subsets, rarefaction showed sequencing was incomplete despite large depth. Naive subsets generally had larger estimated richness than memory subsets.

The chain uses TRBV28 and TRBJ2-7, with 7 bases aligning to TRBD1. The TCR comes from a woman in her 30s in good health. Sequencing was carried out using naive CD4+ T cells sorted from blood. Noted subset: CD45RA+ positively selected. In DNA, the CDR3 is TGTGCCAGCAGTTTACCCCTTACCGACAGGGACTACGAGCAGTACTTC. Translated: CASSLPLTDRDYEQYF.